This T cell receptor beta chain was recorded in a study of post-analysis software for immune sequencing data. Libraries were made from TCR beta cDNA, and they carried unique molecular identifiers. TCRdb passed the PCR reads through MiXCR, listing each CDR3 protein once. Of roughly 400,000 distinct CDR3 sequences in the sample, roughly 38% are singletons; the top ten hold roughly 8.2%. Sequencing input: blood. This clonotype originated in a girl aged 2 to 10 with multiple sclerosis.

The CDR3, as DNA: TGCGCCAGCAGCCAAGATAGGGCAAATCTAGCCAAAAACATTCAGTACTTC. It codes for CASSQDRANLAKNIQYF. This chain uses TRBV4-3 with TRBJ2-4; D gene ambiguous. The V end lost 0 bases, the J end lost 0 bases, and 12 bases lay between the germline ends. This CDR3 contains 17 residues. Germline CDR1 is LGHNA and CDR2 is YSLEER.